This T cell receptor (beta chain) was profiled in a study of T cells in Graves' hyperthyroidism and ophthalmopathy. Findings and limits, study-wide: In blood, most of the thyroid clonotypes expanded above 0.001 were also present. Before onset, by a median of approximately 5.9 months, the model predicted ophthalmopathy.

Hyperthyroidism in the patients, aged 18 to 65, was newly diagnosed and under 2 months in duration. The authors took PBMCs from 10 ml fresh peripheral blood. Trimming took 6 bases from V and 4 from J, leaving 19 bases between them. Germline CDR1 reads SNHLY; CDR2 reads FYNNEI. The CDR3 covers 15 residues. The investigators amplified TCR beta CDR3 regions from RNA transcripts. First-round RT-PCR targeting the TCR CDR3 was performed with the HTBI primer set. TCRdb redid the calling of the multiplex PCR reads with MiXCR, one entry per CDR3 protein. The sample yields 700,000 or so distinct CDR3 sequences, about a sixth seen once. Comments on this clonotype: What it recognizes is unknown.

The TCR comes from a man aged 18 to 30 with Graves' hyperthyroidism. The gene calls are TRBV2 and TRBJ2-7, with TRBD1 as a possible D gene (6 bases). Material: blood. The CDR3, as DNA: TGTGCCAGCAGGCCCGGCACAACCACAGGGTACGAGCAGTACTTC. This translates into CASRPGTTTGYEQYF.